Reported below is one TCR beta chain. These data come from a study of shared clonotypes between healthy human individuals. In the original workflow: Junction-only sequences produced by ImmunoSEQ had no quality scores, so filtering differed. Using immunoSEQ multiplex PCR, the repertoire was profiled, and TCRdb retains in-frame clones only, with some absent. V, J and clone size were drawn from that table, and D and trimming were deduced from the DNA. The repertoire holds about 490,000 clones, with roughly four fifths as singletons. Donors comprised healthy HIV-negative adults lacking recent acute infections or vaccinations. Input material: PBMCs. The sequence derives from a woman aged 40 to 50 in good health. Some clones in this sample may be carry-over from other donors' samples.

CDR3 in amino acids: CASTSTYNEQFF. In DNA, the CDR3 is TGCGCCAGCACCTCGACCTACAATGAGCAGTTCTTC. The rearrangement joins TRBV5-1 to TRBJ2-1, with no clear D. V was shortened by 6 bases and J by 2 bases, with 6 bases between the two germline ends. Germline-derived CDR1 and CDR2 are SGHRS and YFSETQ. The CDR3 is 12 amino acids.